The entry below describes one T cell receptor beta chain. This PCR relied on a set of 60 Vbeta primers and 13 Jbeta primers. Only in-frame clones appear in the TCRdb table, and some are missing; sequencing was by immunoSEQ multiplex PCR. The sample carries 130,000 or so clones, more than 8% recorded once. This record comes from a study of cytomegalovirus exposure and HLA in healthy donors. Study as a whole: Some 77 million unique TCRs from HLA-typed donors were held in an early release of data.

Germline V gene sequence: CDR1 MGHRA, CDR2 YSYEKL. With 4 bases clipped from V and 0 bases from J, the junction kept 1 base outside the gene matches. The CDR3 loop spans 14 amino acids. Donors likely had unrecorded immune exposures despite being nominally healthy when sampled. The chain has TRBV4-1 and TRBJ1-2, with TRBD1 identical over 8 bases. The sample consisted of PBMCs. This sequence was found in a middle-aged man in good health and CMV-seronegative. The CDR3 is CASSPTGANYGYTF. The CDR3 region has the DNA TGCGCCAGCAGCCCGACAGGGGCTAACTATGGCTACACCTTC.